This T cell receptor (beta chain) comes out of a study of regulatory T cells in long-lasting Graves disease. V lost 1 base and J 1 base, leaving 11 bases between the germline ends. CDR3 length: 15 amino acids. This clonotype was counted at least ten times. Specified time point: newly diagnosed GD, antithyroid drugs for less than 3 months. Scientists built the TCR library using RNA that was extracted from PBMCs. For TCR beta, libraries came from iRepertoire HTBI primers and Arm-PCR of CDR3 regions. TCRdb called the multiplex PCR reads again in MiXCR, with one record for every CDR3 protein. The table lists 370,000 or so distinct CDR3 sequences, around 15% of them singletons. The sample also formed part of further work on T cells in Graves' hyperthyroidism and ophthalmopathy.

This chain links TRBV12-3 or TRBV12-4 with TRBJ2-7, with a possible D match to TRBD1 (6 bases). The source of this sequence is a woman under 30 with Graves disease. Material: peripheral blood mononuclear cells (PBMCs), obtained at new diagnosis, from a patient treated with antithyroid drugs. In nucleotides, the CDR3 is TGTGCCAGCAGTTTAGGATGGACAGTTTCCTACGAGCAGTACTTC. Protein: CASSLGWTVSYEQYF.